This TCR beta chain was identified during a study of Graves' ophthalmopathy and Graves' hyperthyroidism (dated by TCRdb to the late 2010s). Regarding the study in general: Peripheral blood was collected at initial diagnosis, before any treatment. An independent validation cohort comprised around 19 hyperthyroidism patients and over 15 patients who later progressed from hyperthyroidism to ophthalmopathy. In total, 135 blood samples were TCR-sequenced: approximately 40 ophthalmopathy, about 75 hyperthyroidism and 17 hyperthyroidism-to-ophthalmopathy patients. In roughly 6 hyperthyroidism patients, the T-cell repertoire of thyroid tissue was compared with the T-cell repertoire of blood. TCR beta repertoire signatures were used to distinguish Graves' ophthalmopathy from Graves' hyperthyroidism and to predict progression to ophthalmopathy. Following sampling, methimazole starting at 30 mg daily was administered to hyperthyroidism patients, and high-dose intravenous methylprednisolone was administered to ophthalmopathy patients. To explore V-J signatures that separate ophthalmopathy from hyperthyroidism, a discovery set of about a hundred patients was enrolled, consisting of about 45 with ophthalmopathy and roughly 59 with stable hyperthyroidism. The full study reports these points: No statistical method was used to predetermine the sample size, and group allocation was not hidden from the investigators. In cross-validation, the 13-signature model distinguished ophthalmopathy from stable hyperthyroidism with about 87% sensitivity and around 81% specificity, and in the test set the corresponding values were approximately 80% and 75%. Most of the expanded thyroid clonotypes with a frequency above 0.001 were also detected in blood, and it was suggested that the thyroid immune response may be reflected by blood repertoires. In validation, the model predicted ophthalmopathy progression with 55% to 71% sensitivity and about 73% specificity; roughly 12 predicted patients were CT-confirmed with GO in a median of 6.5 months.

In this sample, this clonotype turned up many times. The clone's antigen remains unknown. No much larger clone exists at a distance of one base, and base qualities are not known. Hyperthyroidism was defined as stable when no progression to ophthalmopathy occurred within 18 months of follow-up. The hyperthyroidism patients were 18 to 65 years old and newly diagnosed, with a disease duration of less than 2 months. Anyone with other autoimmune diseases, uncontrolled infections, pregnancy or lactation was excluded from the study. Diagnosis relied on clinical symptoms, serum thyroxine, TRAb, thyroid ultrasound and orbital computed tomography. PBMCs were isolated from around 10 ml of fresh peripheral blood by Ficoll-Paque density gradient centrifugation. Trizol reagent was used to extract the total RNA, and its quality was then checked on an Agilent 2100 Bioanalyzer. For repertoire sequencing, the TCR beta CDR3 regions were amplified from RNA transcripts. HTBI primers and the Qiagen OneStep RT-PCR kit were used in a first-round RT-PCR, which was followed by a second-round multiplex PCR, size selection and purification. Libraries were sequenced paired-end with 100 bp reads on an Illumina HiSeq2000. The authors processed their data as follows. SOAPnuke was used to process the reads, removing any read that contained adapters or uncalled bases, had a mean Phred below 15, or lacked an exact match to the constant primer or identifier. High-quality paired reads were merged with COPE v1.2.5. Each unique nucleotide sequence was treated as a clonotype, and MiTCR v1.1 was used to align the clonotypes to the IMGT TRB V, D and J references. The analysis was limited to V-J combinations with a frequency above 0.0001, which together covered just over 98% of the repertoires. For each V-J combination, a TCR clonal expansion and chaos score was defined as F50 clonal expansion divided by the chaos observed in the TCRdist matrix. Welch's t-statistics and random forest were used to reduce the features to roughly 14 V-J combinations, which were then used as input to a naive Bayes classifier. Thyroid-blood repertoire similarity was quantified with the Morisita-Horn index. TCRdb reprocessing: public reads trimmed at Q25 with fastp, clones called with MiXCR, in-frame beta chains kept. Each CDR3 protein gets just one entry, which takes the most common genes and DNA from the rows behind it. These V and J calls originate from TCRdb's pipeline instead of the authors' own analysis. This sample gives some 370,000 distinct CDR3 sequences in total; about 15% of them show up just once. The top ten clonotypes cover roughly 2.6% of the sample.

Reading from cysteine to phenylalanine, the CDR3 counts 14 amino acids. Only CDR3 DNA remains: 42 bases, in frame from the first base. As encoded in the germline V gene, CDR1 is KGHDR while CDR2 is SFDVKD. V trim: 7 bases; J trim: 4 bases; unmatched bases: 8. The receptor comes from an adult woman with stable Graves' hyperthyroidism. This sequence uses TRBV24-1 and TRBJ1-1, with 7 bases in between that match TRBD1. Sequencing used peripheral blood. CDR3 reads: CATSPTGVGTEAFF. The sequenced DNA: TGTGCCACCAGCCCAACAGGGGTGGGCACTGAAGCTTTCTTT.